These 26 T cell receptor beta chains originate from one sample sequenced in a study of memory CD4+ T cells and cytomegalovirus serostatus. Data came from immunoSEQ multiplex PCR; TCRdb stores just in-frame clones and leaves some out. In the table there are about 26,000 clones, 75% to 85% of which are singletons. The sort gate was single viable CD3+CD4+CD8-CD45RO+ cells for memory CD4+ T cells. The sequenced material came from memory CD4+ T cells from blood. The receptor set was obtained from an adult in good health and CMV-seronegative.

This chain uses TRBV7-9 with TRBJ1-4; D not certain. Germline CDR1 SEHNR, CDR2 FQNEAQ (reference sequence). The CDR3 has 11 residues. The V end lost 8 bases, the J end lost 7 bases, and 8 bases lay between the germline ends. The CDR3 nucleotides are TGTGCCAGCTCGGAGGCTGAAAAACTGTTTTTT. It translates to CASSEAEKLFF. Full variable domain (missing parts from reference TRBV7-9 and TRBJ1-4): DTGVSQNPRHKITKRGQNVTFRCDPISEHNRLYWYRQTLGQGPEFLTYFQNEAQLEKSRLLSDRFSAERPKGSFSTLEIQRTEQGDSAMYLCASSEAEKLFFGSGTQLSVL.

V usage is TRBV7-9 and J usage is TRBJ1-1; D might be TRBD1 (6 bases). This CDR3 has 16 amino acids. The germline CDR1 and CDR2 sequences are SEHNR and FQNEAQ (reference sequence). Trimming cost V 0 bases and J 0 bases, with 11 bases left between them. CDR3 sequence (DNA): TGTGCCAGCAGCTTAGCTCCAGGGGAAATGAACACTGAAGCTTTCTTT. It is translated as CASSLAPGEMNTEAFF. Filled out from reference TRBV7-9 and TRBJ1-1, the complete variable domain reads DTGVSQNPRHKITKRGQNVTFRCDPISEHNRLYWYRQTLGQGPEFLTYFQNEAQLEKSRLLSDRFSAERPKGSFSTLEIQRTEQGDSAMYLCASSLAPGEMNTEAFFGQGTRLTVV.

This sequence joins TRBV5-6 and TRBJ1-5, with TRBD1 matching 9 bases. The V gene's germline CDR1 is SGHDT and CDR2 YYEEEE. CDR3 length equals 17 residues. The ends lost 0 bases at V and 0 bases at J; junction bases unmatched: 4. The DNA for the CDR3 is TGTGCCAGCAGCTTGGGGGACAGGGAGTATAGCAATCAGCCCCAGCATTTT. Translated: CASSLGDREYSNQPQHF. The variable domain in full, completed from reference TRBV5-6 and TRBJ1-5, reads DAGVTQSPTHLIKTRGQQVTLRCSPKSGHDTVSWYQQALGQGPQFIFQYYEEEERQRGNFPDRFSGHQFPNYSSELNVNALLLGDSALYLCASSLGDREYSNQPQHFGDGTRLSIL.

This clone occurred once. The chain couples TRBV6-1 to TRBJ2-1; the D is unclear. The CDR3 covers 10 residues. The germline CDR1 and CDR2 sequences are MNHNS and SASEGT. With 5 bases removed from V and 10 bases from J, the gap between germline ends came to 6 bases. CDR3 nucleotide sequence: TGTGCCAGCAGTAAAGAAGAGCAGTTCTTC. This gives the protein CASSKEEQFF.

Here the CDR3 DNA reads TGTGCCAGCAGTGATATAGGGGGAGGAAATGAAAAACTGTTTTTT. Protein product: CASSDIGGGNEKLFF. The chain links TRBV2 to TRBJ1-4; tentative D call: TRBD1 (6 bases). Germline V CDR1 and CDR2: SNHLY, FYNNEI. There are 15 residues in the CDR3. The V end was cut by 3 bases, the J end by 5 bases, with 13 bases between.

This clone was seen a few times. This sequence joins TRBV28 and TRBJ1-6, with D uncertain. Trimming left V 2 bases short and J 11 bases short, with 10 bases between. CDR3 length equals 13 residues. From germline, CDR1 is MDHEN and CDR2 SYDVKM. The CDR3 nucleotides are TGTGCCAGCAGTTTAGGGGAGGGTACACCCCTCCACTTT. Amino acids: CASSLGEGTPLHF.

The chain is built from TRBV7-2 and TRBJ1-5; D is unresolved. Germline values: CDR1 SGHTA, CDR2 FQGNSA. The CDR3 runs 17 residues. V was cut by 3 bases and J by 1 base, with 16 bases left in between. The CDR3 reads CASSFGRLAGSNQPQHF. The CDR3 region has the DNA TGTGCCAGCAGCTTTGGCAGGCTCGCTGGGAGCAATCAGCCCCAGCATTTT.

The CDR3 nucleotides read TGTGCCAGCTCACCGGGGCAGGGAGCTGAAGCTTTCTTT. Its protein product is CASSPGQGAEAFF. The gene calls are TRBV18 and TRBJ1-1; TRBD1 is a possible D gene (5 bases). The CDR3 is 13 amino acids. Germline V gene sequence: CDR1 KGHSH, CDR2 LQKENI. V was shortened by 3 bases and J by 6 bases, with 11 bases between the two germline ends.

In its sample, this clone was seen a few times. This specimen includes other DNA sequences encoding the same CDR3. V gene TRBV6-1 combines with J gene TRBJ1-2; 7 bases are shared with TRBD1. The ends lost 2 bases at V and 5 bases at J; junction bases unmatched: 5. The CDR3 contains 14 residues. Germline V gene sequence: CDR1 MNHNS, CDR2 SASEGT. The CDR3 loop reads CASSESGTAYGYTF. CDR3 nucleotides: TGTGCCAGCAGTGAATCAGGGACAGCATATGGCTACACCTTC.

The chain uses TRBV5-1 and TRBJ2-2, with D possibly TRBD2 on 5 matching bases. Germline CDR1 is SGHRS and CDR2 is YFSETQ. CDR3 length: 13 residues. Trimming removed 9 bases at V and 7 bases at J, with 16 bases between. CDR3 coding DNA: TGCGCCACCACGGACGACGGGATCGGGGAGCTGTTTTTT. Protein sequence: CATTDDGIGELFF.

The rearrangement links TRBV10-2 to TRBJ2-3, with 9 bases matching TRBD1. Germline CDR1 WSHSY, CDR2 SAAADI. The V gene end was trimmed by 3 bases and the J gene end by 7 bases; junction bases not matched to a gene: 8. This CDR3 spans 15 amino acids. The CDR3 protein is CASSEGTGNSNTQYF. The CDR3, as DNA: TGCGCCAGCAGTGAAGGGACAGGGAATTCTAATACGCAGTATTTT.

The CDR3 bases are TGCGCCAGCAGCTTGGCGGGGGGCCGGGATGAGCAGTTCTTC. This encodes CASSLAGGRDEQFF. The chain recombines TRBV5-1 with TRBJ2-1; perhaps TRBD2 as D (7 bases). Trimming cost V 0 bases and J 8 bases, with 12 bases left between them. The CDR3 loop spans 14 amino acids. Germline assignment: CDR1 SGHRS and CDR2 YFSETQ.

The rearrangement joins TRBV19 to TRBJ2-1; D possibly matches TRBD1 or TRBD2 (5 bases each). This CDR3 spans 15 amino acids. V gave up 9 bases and J gave up 0 bases, with 15 bases separating them. From germline, CDR1 is LNHDA and CDR2 SQIVND (reference sequence). CDR3 DNA sequence: TGTGCCAGCCGAGATGGGACGAGCTCCTACAATGAGCAGTTCTTC. Amino acid sequence: CASRDGTSSYNEQFF.

For this clone: Other nucleotide sequences in the sample specify the same CDR3. The chain carries TRBV7-8 and TRBJ1-1; possible D gene TRBD1, 5 bases. Germline values: CDR1 SGHVS, CDR2 FQNEAQ. This CDR3 is 14 amino acids long. Trimming took 5 bases from V and 5 from J, leaving 15 bases between them. CDR3 region: CASSPLGAGTEAFF. The CDR3 DNA follows: TGTGCCAGCAGCCCCCTCGGGGCTGGAACTGAAGCTTTCTTT.

This chain joins TRBV10-1 and TRBJ1-6; D remains unclear. Germline lookup yields CDR1 WNHNN and CDR2 SYGVQD (reference sequence). The CDR3 is 13 residues long. The germline V and J ends were trimmed by 2 bases and 7 bases, with 6 bases remaining between them. The CDR3 DNA follows: TGCGCCAGCAGTGAGGACGGGAATTCACCCCTCCACTTT. It codes for CASSEDGNSPLHF.

The chain is built from TRBV6-5 and TRBJ2-2; D is uncertain. From germline, CDR1 is MNHEY and CDR2 SVGAGI. V lost 2 bases and J lost 1, with 5 bases in between. The CDR3 covers 14 residues. For the CDR3, the DNA is TGTGCCAGCAGTTACGAGCGGAACACCGGGGAGCTGTTTTTT. Translated, it gives CASSYERNTGELFF.

V and J are TRBV7-8 and TRBJ2-3; 8 positions agree with TRBD2. This CDR3 comprises 19 residues. Trimming removed 5 bases from V and 4 bases from J; junction bases left unmatched: 20. Germline CDR1 SGHVS, CDR2 FQNEAQ. The DNA for the CDR3 is TGTGCCAGCAGCCTCCGCACCTCTATACGGGGGGGGAGGGCAGATACGCAGTATTTT. Translated, it gives CASSLRTSIRGGRADTQYF.

The V call is TRBV30, the J call TRBJ1-5; the D gene is possibly TRBD1 (5 bases). The germline V gene encodes CDR1 GTSNPN and CDR2 SVGIG (reference sequence). The CDR3 is made up of 14 amino acids. V was shortened by 1 base and J by 7 bases, with 14 bases between the two germline ends. In DNA form, the CDR3 reads TGTGCCTGGAGTGCGGTTGGGACCCGGCAGCCCCAGCATTTT. It encodes CAWSAVGTRQPQHF. Full variable domain (remainder filled in from reference TRBV30 and TRBJ1-5): SQTIHQWPATLVQPVGSPLSLECTVEGTSNPNLYWYRQAAGRGLQLLFYSVGIGQISSEVPQNLSASRPQDRQFILSSKKLLLSDSGFYLCAWSAVGTRQPQHFGDGTRLSIL.

This clone appeared a single time. The J gene is TRBJ2-1, the V gene TRBV5-1, with D hard to call. The germline gives CDR1 SGHRS, CDR2 YFSETQ. The CDR3 length is 13 residues. The ends were cut back, 0 bases at V and 10 bases at J, with 11 bases in the middle. The chain's CDR3 is CASSLDPPREQFF. CDR3 bases: TGCGCCAGCAGCTTGGACCCGCCCAGGGAGCAGTTCTTC. The whole variable domain, remainder taken from reference TRBV5-1 and TRBJ2-1, is KAGVTQTPRYLIKTRGQQVTLSCSPISGHRSVSWYQQTPGQGLQFLFEYFSETQRNKGNFPGRFSGRQFSNSRSEMNVSTLELGDSALYLCASSLDPPREQFFGPGTRLTVL.

This clone is a singleton in its sample. The chain has TRBV7-2 and TRBJ2-7; D is unresolved. CDR3 length equals 11 residues. The V gene lost 4 bases and the J gene lost 3 bases, with 4 bases spanning the gap. The germline V gene encodes CDR1 SGHTA and CDR2 FQGNSA. As DNA, the CDR3 is TGTGCCAGCAGCTCCGACTACGAGCAGTACTTC. It codes for CASSSDYEQYF.

The chain employs TRBV11-2 and TRBJ2-5, with 9 nucleotides matching TRBD2. CDR1 and CDR2 (germline): SGHAT, FQNNGV. The CDR3 runs to 15 residues. After removal of 1 base from V and 3 bases from J, the junction contained 3 bases not matched to a gene. The CDR3 loop is CASSLAASGEETQYF. For the CDR3, the DNA is TGTGCCAGCAGCTTAGCAGCTAGCGGGGAAGAGACCCAGTACTTC.

The gene calls are TRBV18 and TRBJ2-1, with TRBD1 as a possible D gene (5 bases). The length of the CDR3 is 15 residues. Germline CDR1 reads KGHSH; CDR2 reads LQKENI. V was cut by 4 bases and J by 6 bases, with 16 bases left in between. In DNA form, the CDR3 reads TGTGCCAGCTCACTGTACAGTCAGGGTTTCAATGAGCAGTTCTTC. Translation gives CASSLYSQGFNEQFF.

CDR3 in amino acids: CASSLVAPGLGVSAEQYF. CDR3 sequence (DNA): TGCGCCAGCAGCTTGGTTGCGCCGGGCCTAGGCGTTTCGGCCGAGCAGTACTTC. V and J are TRBV5-1 and TRBJ2-7; unclear D gene. Germline CDR1 reads SGHRS; CDR2 reads YFSETQ. This CDR3 has 18 amino acids. V was trimmed by 0 bases and J by 6 bases, leaving 25 bases between them. The complete variable domain, with remaining parts taken from reference TRBV5-1 and TRBJ2-7, reads KAGVTQTPRYLIKTRGQQVTLSCSPISGHRSVSWYQQTPGQGLQFLFEYFSETQRNKGNFPGRFSGRQFSNSRSEMNVSTLELGDSALYLCASSLVAPGLGVSAEQYFGPGTRLTVT.

V and J are TRBV19 and TRBJ1-2, with TRBD1 as a possible D gene (6 bases). V was cut by 2 bases and J by 5 bases, with 36 bases left in between. The CDR3 contains 22 residues. The germline V gene encodes CDR1 LNHDA and CDR2 SQIVND (reference sequence). This chain's CDR3 is CASSIHEIPQQGREDMRYGYTF. CDR3 DNA sequence: TGTGCCAGTAGTATACATGAAATTCCCCAACAGGGTAGAGAGGATATGAGATATGGCTACACCTTC.

Notes on this clone: A read error may account for a junction end that differs from germline. This chain links TRBV7-7 with TRBJ2-1, with a weak D call TRBD2 (7 bases). The CDR3 has 14 amino acids. From germline, CDR1 is SSHAT and CDR2 FNYEAQ (reference sequence). The CDR3 loop reads CASSHSEGGSEQFF. In DNA form, the CDR3 reads TGTGCTAGCAGCCACTCTGAGGGGGGGTCTGAGCAGTTCTTC.

V usage is TRBV7-2 and J usage is TRBJ1-6; D gene uncertain. Germline V gene data show CDR1 as SGHTA and CDR2 as FQGNSA. This CDR3 contains 15 residues. V lost 3 bases and J lost 1, with 7 bases in between. In nucleotides, the CDR3 is TGTGCCAGCAGCTTCGGGGAATCCTATAATTCACCCCTCCACTTT. Translated, it gives CASSFGESYNSPLHF.